This TCR beta chain is from a study of shared clonotypes between healthy human individuals. The wider study: Serving as donors were two women and three men, whose ages spanned 18 to 49.

From germline, CDR1 is SGHDN and CDR2 FVKESK. This CDR3 has 16 residues. V was cut by 4 bases and J by 2 bases, with 17 bases left in between. TCRdb's copy holds only in-frame clones and misses some; the assay was immunoSEQ multiplex PCR. The sample includes 2 million to 2.5 million clones, just under 95% of them seen just once. The J gene is TRBJ2-5, the V gene TRBV14; D gene ambiguous. The specimen was naive CD4+ T cells from PBMCs. Subset indicated: CD45RA+ positively selected. The source is a man younger than 35 in good health. Some clones in this sample may be carry-over from other donors' samples. CDR3 DNA: TGTGCCAGCAGCCGTCCAGTGACGTCAACTCAAGAGACCCAGTACTTC. Translated, it gives CASSRPVTSTQETQYF.